The 29 T cell receptor beta chains listed next were all sequenced from one sample in a study of OX40 agonist ivuxolimab in advanced cancers. The assay was immunoSEQ multiplex PCR, and TCRdb's table has in-frame clones only and misses some. Altogether some 80,000 clones are present, roughly nine tenths being singletons, with the ten largest covering around 5.1%. Sequenced material: CD4+ or CD8+ T cells sorted from blood, taken in a trial of the OX40 agonist ivuxolimab. These receptors came from an adult with an advanced solid tumor such as melanoma, head and neck, liver or kidney cancer.

The gene calls are TRBV5-1 and TRBJ2-1; no clear D. CDR1 is SGHRS and CDR2 is YFSETQ in the germline V gene. The germline V and J ends were trimmed by 4 bases and 5 bases, with 10 bases remaining between them. The CDR3 contains 13 residues. CDR3 residues: CASSGVRDNEQFF. CDR3 bases: TGCGCCAGCAGCGGGGTGCGAGACAATGAGCAGTTCTTC.

The chain combines TRBV9 with TRBJ2-4; 11 bases are a match to TRBD2. CDR1 is SGDLS and CDR2 is YYNGEE in the germline V gene. The CDR3 runs to 16 residues. V trimming: 4 bases; J trimming: 6 bases; junction bases outside the gene matches: 9. The CDR3 reads CASSLTSGAGVNIQYF. The CDR3 bases are TGTGCCAGCAGCCTGACTAGCGGGGCCGGGGTAAACATTCAGTACTTC.

The chain is built from TRBV5-1 and TRBJ2-3; D may be TRBD1 (6 bases). Looked up from germline, CDR1 is SGHRS and CDR2 is YFSETQ. The CDR3 contains 15 residues. Trimming cost V 1 base and J 3 bases, with 12 bases left between them. The CDR3 is CASSLIRGVTDTQYF. The DNA of the CDR3 is TGCGCCAGCAGCTTGATCAGGGGAGTGACAGATACGCAGTATTTT.

The rearrangement links TRBV4-3 to TRBJ1-2; D gene uncertain. V lost 0 bases, J lost 2 bases, and 7 bases lay in between. Germline CDR1 and CDR2: LGHNA and YSLEER. The length of the CDR3 is 14 residues. CDR3 residues: CASSQDSRNYGYTF. The CDR3 coding sequence is TGCGCCAGCAGCCAAGATTCTAGAAACTATGGCTACACCTTC.

The chain employs TRBV7-2 and TRBJ2-6; D is tentatively TRBD1 or TRBD2 (5 bases each). Trimming removed 2 bases from V and 0 bases from J, with 8 bases in between. CDR1 SGHTA and CDR2 FQGNSA come from the germline V gene. The CDR3 loop spans 16 amino acids. CDR3 loop: CASSLWGNSGANVLTF. DNA of the CDR3: TGTGCCAGCAGCTTATGGGGGAACTCTGGGGCCAACGTCCTGACTTTC.

J is TRBJ1-5 and V is TRBV5-6; D is perhaps TRBD1 (6 bases). With 0 bases removed from V and 4 bases from J, the gap between germline ends came to 20 bases. This CDR3 spans 18 amino acids. Germline CDR1 SGHDT, CDR2 YYEEEE. For the CDR3, the DNA is TGTGCCAGCAGCTTGGCAGGGGCAGGTTTTCTGGAGAATCAGCCCCAGCATTTT. Encoded protein: CASSLAGAGFLENQPQHF.

The CDR3 DNA is TGTGCCAGCAGCCTAACCTCGACTAGCGGGATAGAGACCCAGTACTTC. This codes for CASSLTSTSGIETQYF. V usage is TRBV11-2 and J usage is TRBJ2-5, with 11 bases that match TRBD2. Losses at the gene ends were 5 bases for V and 4 bases for J; bases not matched to a gene: 9. The CDR3 loop spans 16 amino acids. CDR1 is SGHAT and CDR2 is FQNNGV in the germline V gene.

The rearrangement joins TRBV18 to TRBJ2-7; D might be TRBD1 (6 bases). The CDR3 contains 13 residues. From germline, CDR1 is KGHSH and CDR2 LQKENI. The V and J ends lost 6 bases and 4 bases respectively, with 13 bases between them. This CDR3 reads CASSQDRQYEQYF. CDR3 sequence (DNA): TGTGCCAGCTCGCAAGACAGGCAGTACGAGCAGTACTTC.

The chain joins TRBV19 to TRBJ2-3, with 8 bases matching TRBD2. V was clipped by 7 bases and J by 0 bases; unmatched bases: 9. From germline, CDR1 is LNHDA and CDR2 SQIVND (reference sequence). There are 16 residues in the CDR3. For the CDR3, the DNA is TGTGCCAGTACCAGTCGGGGGGGCCGCAGCACAGATACGCAGTATTTT. This encodes CASTSRGGRSTDTQYF.

The chain carries TRBV5-1 and TRBJ2-1; 7 bases are shared with TRBD2. Trimming took 3 bases from V and 0 from J; bases not matched to a gene: 9. Germline V lookup: CDR1 SGHRS, CDR2 YFSETQ. The CDR3 spans 17 residues. The CDR3 DNA follows: TGCGCCAGCAGCTCGAATATAGCGGGTAGCTCCTACAATGAGCAGTTCTTC. Protein: CASSSNIAGSSYNEQFF. The full variable domain, its missing parts supplied by reference TRBV5-1 and TRBJ2-1, is KAGVTQTPRYLIKTRGQQVTLSCSPISGHRSVSWYQQTPGQGLQFLFEYFSETQRNKGNFPGRFSGRQFSNSRSEMNVSTLELGDSALYLCASSSNIAGSSYNEQFFGPGTRLTVL.

The chain uses TRBV27 and TRBJ2-3, with D possibly being TRBD1 or TRBD2 (5 bases each). V was cut by 6 bases and J by 1 base, with 14 bases left in between. CDR1 is MNHEY, CDR2 SMNVEV, per germline (reference sequence). The CDR3 spans 15 residues. The DNA for the CDR3 is TGTGCCAGCAGGGCTACAGGACTCGGCACAGATACGCAGTATTTT. It encodes CASRATGLGTDTQYF.

The V gene is TRBV7-2, the J gene TRBJ1-2, with D uncertain. Trimming pared 5 bases from V and 1 base from J, leaving 8 bases between. The V gene's germline CDR1 is SGHTA and CDR2 FQGNSA. The CDR3 runs to 13 residues. The CDR3 region is CASSPDNNYGYTF. The CDR3 DNA reads as TGTGCCAGCAGCCCCGATAATAACTATGGCTACACCTTC.

This clone occurred once. Distinct nucleotide sequences in the sample also encode this CDR3. The chain combines TRBV18 with TRBJ1-5; D is unclear. Between the trimmed V and J ends, which lost 3 bases and 2 bases, there was a span of 5 bases. The CDR3 runs to 13 residues. In germline, CDR1 is KGHSH, CDR2 LQKENI. CDR3 bases: TGTGCCAGCTCACCGGGCGGCAATCAGCCCCAGCATTTT. This gives the protein CASSPGGNQPQHF.

This clone was seen a single time. This sequence joins TRBV6-6 and TRBJ1-1; a possible D gene is TRBD1 (6 bases). CDR1 is MNHNY, CDR2 SVGAGI, per germline (reference sequence). The CDR3 spans 13 residues. V lost 2 bases and J lost 5, with 9 bases in between. The CDR3, as DNA: TGTGCCAGCAGTTACGGGACACTTACTGAAGCTTTCTTT. Translating it yields CASSYGTLTEAFF.

The chain employs TRBV29-1 and TRBJ2-7; 7 bases map to TRBD1. The V gene's germline CDR1 is SQVTM and CDR2 ANQGSEA. The V and J ends lost 7 bases and 3 bases, in that order; junction bases with no gene match: 12. CDR3 length: 14 residues. The CDR3 spells CSELLPTGSYEQYF. CDR3 nucleotide sequence: TGCAGCGAACTCCTCCCGACAGGGAGCTACGAGCAGTACTTC.

DNA for the CDR3: TGTGCCAGCTCACCTGGCAGGGCCTACGAGCAGTACTTC. This sequence encodes CASSPGRAYEQYF. The rearrangement links TRBV18 to TRBJ2-7, with a weak D call TRBD1 (5 bases). Trimming stripped 3 bases from V and 2 bases from J, with 8 bases between. There are 13 residues in the CDR3. CDR1 KGHSH and CDR2 LQKENI come from the germline V gene.

This chain links TRBV18 with TRBJ2-3; D is uncertain. CDR3 length equals 15 residues. The V gene's germline CDR1 is KGHSH and CDR2 LQKENI. Trimming pared 2 bases from V and 0 bases from J, leaving 9 bases between. The CDR3 coding sequence is TGTGCCAGCTCACCATTTCCTACGAGCACAGATACGCAGTATTTT. Protein sequence: CASSPFPTSTDTQYF. Together with reference TRBV18 and TRBJ2-3, the CDR3 gives the full variable domain: NAGVMQNPRHLVRRRGQEARLRCSPMKGHSHVYWYRQLPEEGLKFMVYLQKENIIDESGMPKERFSAEFPKEGPSILRIQQVVRGDSAAYFCASSPFPTSTDTQYFGPGTRLTVL.

This sequence joins TRBV7-3 and TRBJ2-1; 7 nucleotides agree with TRBD2. V dropped 5 bases and J dropped 10; count of bases not matched to a gene: 5. In germline, CDR1 is SGHTA, CDR2 FQGTGA. CDR3 length: 12 residues. The CDR3 reads CASSTRAGEQFF. The CDR3 bases are TGTGCCAGCAGCACCCGAGCGGGGGAGCAGTTCTTC.

This chain uses TRBV7-9 with TRBJ1-2; D perhaps matches TRBD1 (5 bases). Germline-derived CDR1 and CDR2 are SEHNR and FQNEAQ (reference sequence). The CDR3 consists of 14 residues. Trimming took off 6 bases at V and 6 bases at J, with 17 bases between the two ends. CDR3 sequence: CASSLTGTGDGYTF. For the CDR3, the DNA is TGTGCCAGCAGTCTCACCGGGACGGGGGATGGCTACACCTTC. The entire variable domain, with the rest obtained from reference TRBV7-9 and TRBJ1-2, is as follows: DTGVSQNPRHKITKRGQNVTFRCDPISEHNRLYWYRQTLGQGPEFLTYFQNEAQLEKSRLLSDRFSAERPKGSFSTLEIQRTEQGDSAMYLCASSLTGTGDGYTFGSGTRLTVV.

The chain has TRBV5-4 and TRBJ1-1, with a tentative D call TRBD1 (5 bases). V was pared by 2 bases and J by 2 bases, with 10 bases between. In germline, CDR1 is SGHNT, CDR2 YYREEE (reference sequence). The CDR3 loop spans 14 amino acids. CDR3 region: CASSLPGLNTEAFF. The CDR3 DNA reads TGTGCCAGCAGCTTACCGGGGCTTAACACTGAAGCTTTCTTT.

DNA of the CDR3: TGTGCCACCCGGGGAGGGCTCCGTGGTGAGCAGTTCTTC. This gives the protein CATRGGLRGEQFF. The chain uses TRBV27 and TRBJ2-1; 7 bases map to TRBD2. The length of the CDR3 is 13 residues. Trimming removed 10 bases from V and 9 bases from J; junction bases left unmatched: 12. CDR1 and CDR2 (germline): MNHEY, SMNVEV (reference sequence).

This sequence joins TRBV27 and TRBJ2-7; TRBD2 aligns across 14 bases. V was clipped by 5 bases and J by 6 bases; unmatched bases: 6. The CDR3 covers 15 residues. From germline, CDR1 is MNHEY and CDR2 SMNVEV (reference sequence). CDR3 sequence: CASSAPGLAGVEQYF. CDR3 in DNA: TGTGCCAGCAGTGCCCCGGGACTAGCGGGAGTCGAGCAGTACTTC.

The chain recombines TRBV18 with TRBJ2-1; 7 bases line up with TRBD1. The CDR3 is 14 residues long. Per germline, CDR1 KGHSH and CDR2 LQKENI. Trimming took 3 bases from V and 7 from J; bases not matched to a gene: 6. The CDR3 loop reads CASSPRGGGNEQFF. Written as DNA, the CDR3 is TGTGCCAGCTCACCGAGAGGGGGCGGGAATGAGCAGTTCTTC.

This clone was seen only a few times. J is TRBJ1-3 and V is TRBV4-2; D might be TRBD1 (5 bases). The germline V gene encodes CDR1 LGHNA and CDR2 YNFKEQ. CDR3 size: 16 residues. Trimming stripped 5 bases from V and 8 bases from J, with 22 bases between. Here the CDR3 reads CASSNLKGASGDTIYF. As DNA, the CDR3 is TGTGCCAGCAGCAACCTAAAAGGGGCCTCCGGGGACACCATATATTTT.

The count of this clone is one. The V and J genes are TRBV9 and TRBJ1-1; TRBD1 aligns across 7 bases. Germline V gene data show CDR1 as SGDLS and CDR2 as YYNGEE. Germline trimming cut 4 bases from V and 1 base from J; bases unmatched to any gene: 7. The CDR3 runs to 15 residues. CDR3 region: CASSPAGQRNTEAFF. In DNA, the CDR3 is TGTGCCAGCAGCCCCGCGGGACAGAGGAACACTGAAGCTTTCTTT.

V usage is TRBV6-1 and J usage is TRBJ1-1; D not resolved. The CDR3 spans 13 residues. Germline CDR1 and CDR2: MNHNS and SASEGT. V lost 6 bases and J 0 bases, leaving 8 bases between the germline ends. The CDR3 bases are TGTGCCAGCAGCAGTACAGTGAACACTGAAGCTTTCTTT. This translates into CASSSTVNTEAFF.

The chain couples TRBV7-2 to TRBJ2-3; D ambiguous. Germline lookup yields CDR1 SGHTA and CDR2 FQGNSA. CDR3 length: 14 amino acids. Deletions cut 3 bases from V and 5 bases from J, with 12 bases between. CDR3 sequence: CASSLLSIRDTQYF. CDR3 DNA sequence: TGTGCCAGCAGCTTGTTATCCATCAGAGATACGCAGTATTTT.

The CDR3 DNA sequence: TGTGCCAGCAGAGGGGACAGCAAAAACATTCAGTACTTC. Translated, it gives CASRGDSKNIQYF. V usage is TRBV2 and J usage is TRBJ2-4; 7 positions match TRBD1. This CDR3 contains 13 residues. Germline V CDR1 and CDR2: SNHLY, FYNNEI. Trimming removed 6 bases from V and 3 bases from J; junction bases left unmatched: 2. Filled out from reference TRBV2 and TRBJ2-4, the complete variable domain reads EPEVTQTPSHQVTQMGQEVILRCVPISNHLYFYWYRQILGQKVEFLVSFYNNEISEKSEIFDDQFSVERPDGSNFTLKIRSTKLEDSAMYFCASRGDSKNIQYFGAGTRLSVL.

The chain combines TRBV28 with TRBJ1-2, with 7 bases aligning to TRBD1. The J segment lost 2 bases and the V segment lost 8 bases, leaving 14 bases of the junction unmatched. This CDR3 is 16 amino acids long. Per germline, CDR1 MDHEN and CDR2 SYDVKM. The CDR3 spells CASGIQGPRPNYGYTF. DNA for the CDR3: TGTGCCAGCGGGATACAGGGGCCGCGACCCAACTATGGCTACACCTTC.